The 28 T cell receptor beta chains listed next were all sequenced from one sample in a study of cytomegalovirus exposure and HLA in healthy donors. Assay: immunoSEQ multiplex PCR; the TCRdb copy retains only in-frame clones and omits some. The sample carries over 150,000 clones, 80% to 90% recorded once. The sequenced sample was PBMCs. Source of these receptors: a woman aged 18-30 years in good health and CMV-seronegative.

V is TRBV10-3 and J is TRBJ2-2; D might be TRBD1 (6 bases). Germline CDR1 reads ENHRY; CDR2 reads SYGVKD. The CDR3 totals 13 residues. The germline V and J ends were trimmed by 9 bases and 1 base, with 9 bases remaining between them. CDR3 sequence (DNA): TGTGCCATATCCAGGGGGAACACCGGGGAGCTGTTTTTT. Encoded protein: CAISRGNTGELFF.

The rearrangement links TRBV11-2 to TRBJ2-7, with 7 positions matching TRBD1. CDR3 length: 14 amino acids. Germline CDR1 SGHAT, CDR2 FQNNGV. V was pared by 10 bases and J by 1 base, with 10 bases of the junction left unmatched. CDR3 amino acids: CATRQGFRSYEQYF. Written as DNA, the CDR3 is TGTGCCACCCGACAGGGTTTTAGGTCCTACGAGCAGTACTTC.

This sequence joins TRBV4-3 and TRBJ2-1, with 8 bases identical to TRBD2. CDR1 is LGHNA and CDR2 is YSLEER in the germline V gene. V shed 0 bases, J shed 10 bases, and the junction held 17 bases outside the gene matches. CDR3 length: 18 residues. The CDR3 protein is CASSQDLLFGRAAQEQFF. CDR3 nucleotide sequence: TGCGCCAGCAGCCAAGATCTACTGTTCGGGAGGGCCGCTCAGGAGCAGTTCTTC.

This clone was observed once. The J gene is TRBJ1-1, the V gene TRBV18; TRBD1 might be the D (5 bases). V was clipped by 0 bases and J by 4 bases, with 12 bases between them. Germline V gene data show CDR1 as KGHSH and CDR2 as LQKENI. This CDR3 is 15 amino acids long. CDR3: CASSPPSRQTTEAFF. For the CDR3, the DNA is TGTGCCAGCTCACCACCTTCCCGACAGACCACTGAAGCTTTCTTT.

This chain uses TRBV7-2 with TRBJ1-1; D uncertain. Trimming left V 3 bases short and J 4 bases short, with 6 bases between. The length of the CDR3 is 12 residues. CDR1 is SGHTA, CDR2 FQGNSA, per germline. CDR3 DNA sequence: TGTGCCAGCAGCTTGATCGGCACTGAAGCTTTCTTT. Its translation is CASSLIGTEAFF.

This clone was counted a few times. The CDR3: CASSGQNNSPLHF. The CDR3 coding sequence is TGTGCCAGCAGTGGACAGAACAATTCACCCCTCCACTTT. The V call is TRBV2, the J call TRBJ1-6; a weak D match, TRBD1 (5 bases). V lost 4 bases, J lost 7 bases, and 8 bases lay in between. The V gene's germline CDR1 is SNHLY and CDR2 FYNNEI. The CDR3 contains 13 residues.

The V gene is TRBV2, the J gene TRBJ2-2; 7 nucleotides line up with TRBD1. Trimming removed 8 bases from V and 6 bases from J; junction bases left unmatched: 18. In germline, CDR1 is SNHLY, CDR2 FYNNEI. The CDR3 contains 17 residues. The CDR3 protein is CASRQSTGWGPAGELFF. As DNA, the CDR3 is TGTGCCAGCCGACAGTCGACAGGGTGGGGACCTGCCGGGGAGCTGTTTTTT.

This clone was detected only once. This sequence joins TRBV9 and TRBJ1-2, with D perhaps matching TRBD1 (6 bases). The germline V gene encodes CDR1 SGDLS and CDR2 YYNGEE. V was cut by 0 bases and J by 6 bases, with 18 bases left in between. The CDR3 totals 16 residues. The CDR3 here is CASSVDTWGGGNGYTF. The DNA of the CDR3 is TGTGCCAGCAGCGTAGATACGTGGGGTGGGGGCAATGGCTACACCTTC.

This chain joins TRBV11-2 and TRBJ2-1, with D unresolved. V was trimmed by 5 bases and J by 15 bases, leaving 17 bases between them. Germline V gene lookup returns CDR1 SGHAT and CDR2 FQNNGV. The CDR3 is made up of 12 amino acids. CDR3 nucleotides: TGTGCCAGCAGCCCAAGTTCGTCCCTGCGGTTCTTC. This gives the protein CASSPSSSLRFF.

This sequence joins TRBV11-2 and TRBJ1-5; 9 bases are shared with TRBD1. The CDR3 is made up of 18 amino acids. The trim removed 5 bases at V and 5 bases at J, leaving 16 bases unmatched. Germline loops: CDR1 SGHAT, CDR2 FQNNGV. The CDR3 nucleotides are TGTGCCAGCAGCGAAACCACGGGACAGGGCGCCAGGCATCAGCCCCAGCATTTT. It is translated as CASSETTGQGARHQPQHF.

The V gene is TRBV27, the J gene TRBJ2-7; 10 nucleotides align to TRBD1. With 2 bases clipped from V and 1 base from J, the junction kept 8 bases outside the gene matches. Looked up from germline, CDR1 is MNHEY and CDR2 is SMNVEV (reference sequence). This CDR3 spans 17 amino acids. The CDR3 here is CASSLLLPGQGSYEQYF. The CDR3 DNA is TGTGCCAGCAGTTTACTACTTCCGGGACAGGGGTCCTACGAGCAGTACTTC.

CDR3 DNA sequence: TGCGCCAGCAGCGCGACAGGTGGGACGGACGAGCAGTACTTC. Protein product: CASSATGGTDEQYF. The genes are TRBV10-2 and TRBJ2-7; possible D gene TRBD1, 6 bases. CDR1 and CDR2 (germline): WSHSY, SAAADI. The CDR3 loop spans 14 amino acids. Trimming took 6 bases from V and 5 from J, leaving 17 bases between them.

The gene calls are TRBV7-2 and TRBJ2-2; tentatively, D is TRBD1 (6 bases). Trimming took 3 bases from V and 5 from J, leaving 10 bases between them. Per the germline V gene, CDR1 is SGHTA and CDR2 is FQGNSA. The CDR3 is 14 residues long. The CDR3 nucleotides read TGTGCCAGCAGCTTTACAACAGGGACCGGGGAGCTGTTTTTT. This translates into CASSFTTGTGELFF.

CDR3 region: CASSLGRDSNQPQHF. The CDR3 bases are TGTGCCAGCAGCTTAGGCCGGGATAGCAATCAGCCCCAGCATTTT. The V gene is TRBV7-8, the J gene TRBJ1-5; D not certain. The length of the CDR3 is 15 residues. Germline CDR1 is SGHVS and CDR2 is FQNEAQ. Trimming took 1 base from V and 0 from J, leaving 7 bases between them.

The rearrangement links TRBV4-3 to TRBJ2-3, with 10 bases fitting TRBD2. Germline loops: CDR1 LGHNA, CDR2 YSLEER. The CDR3 is made up of 19 amino acids. J was trimmed by 0 bases and V by 3 bases; bases with no gene match: 12. The CDR3 nucleotides are TGCGCCAGCAGCCATCAAGCGGGAGGGCCGGGGGGTAGCACAGATACGCAGTATTTT. Translating it yields CASSHQAGGPGGSTDTQYF.

This clone has just a few counts. The chain joins TRBV9 to TRBJ1-2; D perhaps matches TRBD1 (5 bases). Germline loops: CDR1 SGDLS, CDR2 YYNGEE. This CDR3 comprises 15 residues. The ends were cut back, 6 bases at V and 6 bases at J, with 21 bases in the middle. CDR3: CASTGGGVYSNGYTF. CDR3 DNA: TGTGCCAGCACGGGTGGAGGGGTCTATTCGAATGGCTACACCTTC.

The rearrangement links TRBV5-1 to TRBJ1-1; 10 positions match TRBD1. Germline CDR1 and CDR2: SGHRS and YFSETQ. CDR3 length equals 16 residues. V lost 0 bases to trimming and J lost 1 base; unmatched junction nucleotides: 3. Written as DNA, the CDR3 is TGCGCCAGCAGCTTGGAGGGACAGGGGCCGAACACTGAAGCTTTCTTT. It yields the protein CASSLEGQGPNTEAFF.

J is TRBJ2-3 and V is TRBV7-8, with 10 bases aligning to TRBD2. This CDR3 region has 17 residues. Germline loops: CDR1 SGHVS, CDR2 FQNEAQ. V shed 1 base and J 3 bases; nucleotides not matched to a gene: 7. The CDR3 DNA reads as TGTGCCAGCAGCTTAGGACCTAGCGGGAGAGGGACAGATACGCAGTATTTT. Its protein is CASSLGPSGRGTDTQYF. The full variable domain, rest sourced from reference TRBV7-8 and TRBJ2-3, is GAGVSQSPRYKVAKRGQDVALRCDPISGHVSLFWYQQALGQGPEFLTYFQNEAQLDKSGLPSDRFFAERPEGSVSTLKIQRTQQEDSAVYLCASSLGPSGRGTDTQYFGPGTRLTVL.

This clone was detected only a few times. This sequence joins TRBV12-2 and TRBJ1-6; the table's D call, TRBD1, was not checked against the DNA. TRBV12-2 corresponds to a pseudogene. The CDR3 has 17 residues. The CDR3 region has the DNA TGTGCAAGTCGCTCACCCCGGGTGGGCAGGGTAAATTCACCCCTCCACTTT. Residues: CASRSPRVGRVNSPLHF.

This clone was observed a few times. The chain employs TRBV7-9 and TRBJ2-7; D remains unclear. Trimming cost V 5 bases and J 0 bases, with 2 bases left between them. The CDR3 length is 11 residues. Germline V gene data show CDR1 as SEHNR and CDR2 as FQNEAQ (reference sequence). Here the CDR3 reads CASSHSYEQYF. CDR3 nucleotides: TGTGCCAGCAGCCACTCCTACGAGCAGTACTTC. Filled out from reference TRBV7-9 and TRBJ2-7, the complete variable domain reads DTGVSQNPRHKITKRGQNVTFRCDPISEHNRLYWYRQTLGQGPEFLTYFQNEAQLEKSRLLSDRFSAERPKGSFSTLEIQRTEQGDSAMYLCASSHSYEQYFGPGTRLTVT.

CDR3 nucleotide sequence: TGTGCCAGCAGTTTCTCGACAGGGAACGGGAACTATGGCTACACCTTC. Its translation is CASSFSTGNGNYGYTF. The V call is TRBV6-5, the J call TRBJ1-2; 7 nucleotides agree with TRBD1. Germline CDR1 MNHEY, CDR2 SVGAGI. V lost 4 bases and J lost 2; bases outside the gene matches: 10. The CDR3 loop spans 16 amino acids.

The V and J genes are TRBV5-1 and TRBJ2-3; D not resolved. In germline, CDR1 is SGHRS, CDR2 YFSETQ. The CDR3 contains 11 residues. V was clipped by 4 bases and J by 6 bases, with 6 bases between them. The CDR3 bases are TGCGCCAGCAGCGTGGCGGATACGCAGTATTTT. This encodes CASSVADTQYF.

This clone was seen more than once but under ten times. This sequence joins TRBV14 and TRBJ2-7, with 9 bases aligning to TRBD1. V was pared by 0 bases and J by 0 bases, with 9 bases of the junction left unmatched. CDR1 is SGHDN, CDR2 FVKESK, per germline. This CDR3 has 18 amino acids. The CDR3 loop is CASSQDILGTGFSYEQYF. CDR3 nucleotides: TGTGCCAGCAGCCAAGATATATTGGGGACAGGGTTCTCCTACGAGCAGTACTTC.

The chain is built from TRBV6-5 and TRBJ2-3; D might be TRBD2 (7 bases). The V gene lost 5 bases and the J gene lost 2 bases, with 14 bases spanning the gap. Germline CDR1 is MNHEY and CDR2 is SVGAGI. The length of the CDR3 is 15 residues. The CDR3 coding sequence is TGTGCCAGCAGTCTAAGGGGGAGGGCCACAGATACGCAGTATTTT. Protein sequence: CASSLRGRATDTQYF.

This chain links TRBV2 with TRBJ2-3; D gene unclear. Per the germline V gene, CDR1 is SNHLY and CDR2 is FYNNEI. Deletions cut 8 bases from V and 5 bases from J, with 14 bases between. This CDR3 spans 13 amino acids. CDR3 amino acids: CASGFSRIDTQYF. For the CDR3, the DNA is TGTGCCAGCGGGTTCTCTAGGATAGATACGCAGTATTTT.

This chain links TRBV10-3 with TRBJ1-5, with TRBD1 matching 9 bases. CDR1 and CDR2 (germline): ENHRY, SYGVKD. The J segment lost 4 bases and the V segment lost 6 bases, leaving 4 bases of the junction unmatched. CDR3 length equals 14 residues. CDR3 sequence: CAIRPGQGNQPQHF. The CDR3 DNA reads as TGTGCCATCAGACCCGGACAGGGGAATCAGCCCCAGCATTTT.

The chain is built from TRBV4-3 and TRBJ2-1; 14 positions match TRBD2. This CDR3 is 17 amino acids long. The V gene end was trimmed by 0 bases and the J gene end by 9 bases; junction bases not matched to a gene: 7. Germline V lookup: CDR1 LGHNA, CDR2 YSLEER. CDR3 sequence reads: CASSQDRRTSGRIEQFF. The CDR3 coding sequence is TGCGCCAGCAGCCAAGATAGGCGGACTAGCGGGAGGATTGAGCAGTTCTTC.

The genes are TRBV19 and TRBJ2-2; weak D call: TRBD1 (5 bases). The CDR3 runs 15 residues. Deletions cut 0 bases from V and 5 bases from J, with 10 bases between. Germline CDR1 reads LNHDA; CDR2 reads SQIVND (reference sequence). DNA of the CDR3: TGTGCCAGTAGTATAGAACAGGCTAGGACCGGGGAGCTGTTTTTT. This sequence encodes CASSIEQARTGELFF.